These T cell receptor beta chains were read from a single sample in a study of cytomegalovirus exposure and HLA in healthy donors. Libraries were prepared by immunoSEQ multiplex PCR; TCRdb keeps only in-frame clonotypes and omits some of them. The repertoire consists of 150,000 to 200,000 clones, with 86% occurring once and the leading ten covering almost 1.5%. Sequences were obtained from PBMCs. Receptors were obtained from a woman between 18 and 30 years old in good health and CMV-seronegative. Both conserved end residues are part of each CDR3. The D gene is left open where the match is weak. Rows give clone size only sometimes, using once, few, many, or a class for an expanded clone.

CDR3 DNA: TGTGCCAGCAGTCTCCGGGACAGATTATACAATGAGCAGTTCTTC
CDR3 protein: CASSLRDRLYNEQFF
V gene: TRBV6-6
J gene: TRBJ2-1
D gene: TRBD1
clone size: once

CDR3 DNA: TGCGCCAGCAGCCCCGGACAGGGTGAGCAGTTCTTC
CDR3 protein: CASSPGQGEQFF
V gene: TRBV5-1
J gene: TRBJ2-1
D gene: TRBD1
clone size: .

CDR3 DNA: TGTGCCAGCAGGACATATAGCAATCAGCCCCAGCATTTT
CDR3 protein: CASRTYSNQPQHF
V gene: TRBV2
J gene: TRBJ1-5
D gene: .
clone size: .

CDR3 DNA: TGCGCCAGCAGCTTCCACGGGGAGGGCGGGGAGCTGTTTTTT
CDR3 protein: CASSFHGEGGELFF
V gene: TRBV5-1
J gene: TRBJ2-2
D gene: TRBD2
clone size: once

CDR3 DNA: TGTGCCAGTAGTTCGGGGGACCAGTGGCAGCCCCAGCATTTT
CDR3 protein: CASSSGDQWQPQHF
V gene: TRBV19
J gene: TRBJ1-5
D gene: .
clone size: .

CDR3 DNA: TGTGCCAGCAGTGTGGCTCAGGACTATGGCTACACCTTC
CDR3 protein: CASSVAQDYGYTF
V gene: TRBV6-1
J gene: TRBJ1-2
D gene: .
clone size: .

CDR3 DNA: TGTGCCAGCAGCTTAGGCTCCGGGGGGGCTGTGTCTGAAGCTTTCTTT
CDR3 protein: CASSLGSGGAVSEAFF
V gene: TRBV13
J gene: TRBJ1-1
D gene: .
clone size: .

CDR3 DNA: TGTGCCAGTAGTATTCGGGTGAACACTGAAGCTTTCTTT
CDR3 protein: CASSIRVNTEAFF
V gene: TRBV19
J gene: TRBJ1-1
D gene: .
clone size: .

CDR3 DNA: TGTGCCAGCAGCCTAGGACTAGCGGGCTACAATGAGCAGTTCTTC
CDR3 protein: CASSLGLAGYNEQFF
V gene: TRBV4-2
J gene: TRBJ2-1
D gene: TRBD2
clone size: .

CDR3 DNA: TGCGCCAGCAGTGAGTTCGTGGGAGACCGAACCTACGAGCAGTACTTC
CDR3 protein: CASSEFVGDRTYEQYF
V gene: TRBV10-1
J gene: TRBJ2-7
D gene: .
clone size: .

CDR3 DNA: TGTGCCAGTAATCGACAGGTAGAGGCGTATGGCTACACCTTC
CDR3 protein: CASNRQVEAYGYTF
V gene: TRBV19
J gene: TRBJ1-2
D gene: .
clone size: .

CDR3 DNA: TGTGCCAGCCCCTGGACAGGGTTGGGGTATGGCTACACCTTC
CDR3 protein: CASPWTGLGYGYTF
V gene: TRBV2
J gene: TRBJ1-2
D gene: TRBD1
clone size: .

CDR3 DNA: TGTGCCAGCAGCGACCCTAGCGGGGGGGCGGGGGCCAAAAACATTCAGTACTTC
CDR3 protein: CASSDPSGGAGAKNIQYF
V gene: TRBV7-2
J gene: TRBJ2-4
D gene: TRBD2
clone size: once

CDR3 DNA: TGTGCCATCAGTGACGTAGGGACAGGATCCTACGAGCAGTACTTC
CDR3 protein: CAISDVGTGSYEQYF
V gene: TRBV10-3
J gene: TRBJ2-7
D gene: TRBD1
clone size: .

CDR3 DNA: TGTGCCAGCAGTGAGCCCGGCGGGGTGAATACGCAGTATTTT
CDR3 protein: CASSEPGGVNTQYF
V gene: TRBV25-1
J gene: TRBJ2-3
D gene: .
clone size: .

CDR3 DNA: TGCAGCGGGATCAGAGGAAACACTGAAGCTTTCTTT
CDR3 protein: CSGIRGNTEAFF
V gene: TRBV29-1
J gene: TRBJ1-1
D gene: .
clone size: .

CDR3 DNA: TGTGCCAGCACCACCACAGGGGGGAATCAGCCCCAGCATTTT
CDR3 protein: CASTTTGGNQPQHF
V gene: TRBV7-9
J gene: TRBJ1-5
D gene: TRBD1
clone size: .